This TCR beta chain was identified in a study of blood T cell repertoires in COVID-19. Study-level information: PBMCs, B-cell-depleted T cells, or T cells were the source of the cDNA or gDNA that made up the material.

V dropped 8 bases and J dropped 2; count of bases not matched to a gene: 11. The CDR3 length is 16 residues. The V gene's germline CDR1 is MNHEY and CDR2 SMNVEV (reference sequence). As handled by the study authors: Reference gene primer amplification gave nucleated cell count estimates. Method: immunoSEQ multiplex PCR; TCRdb's copy keeps in-frame clones and lacks some. V, J and clone size are those of that table, while D and trimming were read from the DNA. The sample carries around 100,000 clones, roughly 81% recorded once. The sequenced material came from peripheral blood. The receptor's source is a human donor in a cohort sampled during active COVID-19. The chain combines TRBV27 with TRBJ2-3; 9 nucleotides match TRBD1. Written as DNA, the CDR3 is TGTGCCAGCCGTAAACAGGGGGCGTGGGACACAGATACGCAGTATTTT. Translated: CASRKQGAWDTDTQYF.